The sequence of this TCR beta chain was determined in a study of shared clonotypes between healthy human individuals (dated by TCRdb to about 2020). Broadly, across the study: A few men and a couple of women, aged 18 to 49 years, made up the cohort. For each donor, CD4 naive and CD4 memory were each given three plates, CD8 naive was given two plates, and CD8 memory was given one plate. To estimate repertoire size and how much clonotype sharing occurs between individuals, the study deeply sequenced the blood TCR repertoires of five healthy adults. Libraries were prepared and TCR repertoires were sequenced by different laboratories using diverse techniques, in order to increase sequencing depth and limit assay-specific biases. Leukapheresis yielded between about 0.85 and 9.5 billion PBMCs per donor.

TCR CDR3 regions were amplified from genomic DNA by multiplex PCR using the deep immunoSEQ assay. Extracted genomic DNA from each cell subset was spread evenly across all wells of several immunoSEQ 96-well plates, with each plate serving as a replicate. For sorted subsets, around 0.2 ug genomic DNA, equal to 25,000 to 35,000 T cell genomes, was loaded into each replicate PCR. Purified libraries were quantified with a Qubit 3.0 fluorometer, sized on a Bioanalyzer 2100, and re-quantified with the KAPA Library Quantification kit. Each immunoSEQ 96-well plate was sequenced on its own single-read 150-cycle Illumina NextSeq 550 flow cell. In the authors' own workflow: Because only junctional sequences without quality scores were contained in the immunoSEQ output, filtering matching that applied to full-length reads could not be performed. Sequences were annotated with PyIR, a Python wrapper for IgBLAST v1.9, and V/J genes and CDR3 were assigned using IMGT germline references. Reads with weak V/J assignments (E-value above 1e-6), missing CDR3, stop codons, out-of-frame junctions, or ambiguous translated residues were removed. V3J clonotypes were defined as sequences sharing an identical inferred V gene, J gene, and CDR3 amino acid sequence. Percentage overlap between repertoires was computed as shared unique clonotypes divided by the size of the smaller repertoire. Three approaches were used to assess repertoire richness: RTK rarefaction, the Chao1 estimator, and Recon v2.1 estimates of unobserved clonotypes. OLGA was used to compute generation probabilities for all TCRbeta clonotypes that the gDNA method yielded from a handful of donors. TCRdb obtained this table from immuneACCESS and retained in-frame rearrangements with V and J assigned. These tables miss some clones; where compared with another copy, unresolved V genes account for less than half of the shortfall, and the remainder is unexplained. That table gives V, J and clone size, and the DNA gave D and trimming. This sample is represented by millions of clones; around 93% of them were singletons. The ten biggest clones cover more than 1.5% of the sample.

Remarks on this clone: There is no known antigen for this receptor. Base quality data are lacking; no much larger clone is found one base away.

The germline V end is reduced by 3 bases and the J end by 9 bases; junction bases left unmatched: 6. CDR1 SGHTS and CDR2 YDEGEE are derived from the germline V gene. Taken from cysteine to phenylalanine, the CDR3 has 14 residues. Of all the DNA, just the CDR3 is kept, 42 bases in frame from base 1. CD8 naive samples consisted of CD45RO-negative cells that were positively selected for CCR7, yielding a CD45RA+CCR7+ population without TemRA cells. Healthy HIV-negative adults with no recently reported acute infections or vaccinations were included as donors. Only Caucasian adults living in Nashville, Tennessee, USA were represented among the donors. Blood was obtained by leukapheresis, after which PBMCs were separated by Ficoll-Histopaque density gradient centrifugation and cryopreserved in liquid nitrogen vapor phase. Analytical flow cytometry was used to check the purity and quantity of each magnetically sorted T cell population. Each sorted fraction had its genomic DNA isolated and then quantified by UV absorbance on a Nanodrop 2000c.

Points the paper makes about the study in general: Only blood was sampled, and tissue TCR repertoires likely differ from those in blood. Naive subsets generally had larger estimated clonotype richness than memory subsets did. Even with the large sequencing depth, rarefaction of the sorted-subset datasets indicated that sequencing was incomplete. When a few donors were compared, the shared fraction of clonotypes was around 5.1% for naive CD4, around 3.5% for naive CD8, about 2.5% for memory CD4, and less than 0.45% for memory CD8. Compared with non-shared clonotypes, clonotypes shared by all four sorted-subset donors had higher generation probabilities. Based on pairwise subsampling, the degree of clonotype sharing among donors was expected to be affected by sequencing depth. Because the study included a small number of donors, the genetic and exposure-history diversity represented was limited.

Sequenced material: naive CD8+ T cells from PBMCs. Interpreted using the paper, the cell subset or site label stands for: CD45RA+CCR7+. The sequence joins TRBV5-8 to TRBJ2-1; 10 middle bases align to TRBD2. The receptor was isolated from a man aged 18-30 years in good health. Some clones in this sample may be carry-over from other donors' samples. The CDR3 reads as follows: CASSSGLAWTEQFF. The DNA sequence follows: TGTGCCAGCAGCTCGGGACTAGCGTGGACTGAGCAGTTCTTC.